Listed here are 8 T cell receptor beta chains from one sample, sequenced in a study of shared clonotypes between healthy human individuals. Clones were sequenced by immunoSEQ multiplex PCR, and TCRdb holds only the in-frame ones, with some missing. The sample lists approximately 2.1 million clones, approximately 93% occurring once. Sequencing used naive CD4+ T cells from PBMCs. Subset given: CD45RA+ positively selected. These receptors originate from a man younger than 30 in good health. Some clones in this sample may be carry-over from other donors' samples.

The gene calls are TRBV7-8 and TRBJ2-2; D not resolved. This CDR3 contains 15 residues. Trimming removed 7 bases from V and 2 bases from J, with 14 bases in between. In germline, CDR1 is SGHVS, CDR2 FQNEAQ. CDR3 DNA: TGTGCCAGCACCTTCCACCCTCCTAACACCGGGGAGCTGTTTTTT. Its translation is CASTFHPPNTGELFF.

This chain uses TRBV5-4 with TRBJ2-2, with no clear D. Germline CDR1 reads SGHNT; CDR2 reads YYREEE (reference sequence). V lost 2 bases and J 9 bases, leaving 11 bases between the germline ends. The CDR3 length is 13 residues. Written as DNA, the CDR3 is TGTGCCAGCAGCTTAGAGTTTGAACGGGAGCTGTTTTTT. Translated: CASSLEFERELFF.

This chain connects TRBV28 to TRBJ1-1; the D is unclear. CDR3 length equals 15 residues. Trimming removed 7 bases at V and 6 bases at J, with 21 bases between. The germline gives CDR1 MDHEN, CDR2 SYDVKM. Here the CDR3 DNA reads TGTGCCAGCACCCCAGGTAAAAGGAGGAGCGCTGAAGCTTTCTTT. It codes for CASTPGKRRSAEAFF.

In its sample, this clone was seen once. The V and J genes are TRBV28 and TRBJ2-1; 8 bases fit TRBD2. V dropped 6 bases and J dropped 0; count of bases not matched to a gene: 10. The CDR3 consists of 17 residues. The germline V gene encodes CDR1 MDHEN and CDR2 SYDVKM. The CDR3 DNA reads TGTGCCAGCAGACGTCCTCTAGCGGGTAGCTCCTACAATGAGCAGTTCTTC. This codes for CASRRPLAGSSYNEQFF.

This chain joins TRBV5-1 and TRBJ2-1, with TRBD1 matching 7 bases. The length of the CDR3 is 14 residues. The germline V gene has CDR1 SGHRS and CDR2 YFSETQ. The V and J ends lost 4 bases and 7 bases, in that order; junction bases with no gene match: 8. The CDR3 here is CASSRTTGVNEQFF. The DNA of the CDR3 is TGCGCCAGCAGCCGAACTACAGGGGTGAATGAGCAGTTCTTC.

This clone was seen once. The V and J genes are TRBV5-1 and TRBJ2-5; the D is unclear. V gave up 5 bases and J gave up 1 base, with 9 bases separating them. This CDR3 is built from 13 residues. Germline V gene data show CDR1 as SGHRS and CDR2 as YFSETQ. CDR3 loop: CASRLTPQETQYF. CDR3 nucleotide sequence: TGCGCCAGCAGACTAACCCCCCAAGAGACCCAGTACTTC.

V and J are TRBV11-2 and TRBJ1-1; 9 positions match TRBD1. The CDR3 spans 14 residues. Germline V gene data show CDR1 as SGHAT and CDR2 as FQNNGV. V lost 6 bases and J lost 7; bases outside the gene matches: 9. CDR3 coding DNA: TGTGCCAGCAGACGTACAGGGGGCCTTATTGAAGCTTTCTTT. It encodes CASRRTGGLIEAFF. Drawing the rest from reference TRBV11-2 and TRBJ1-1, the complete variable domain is EAGVAQSPRYKIIEKRQSVAFWCNPISGHATLYWYQQILGQGPKLLIQFQNNGVVDDSQLPKDRFSAERLKGVDSTLKIQPAKLEDSAVYLCASRRTGGLIEAFFGQGTRLTVV.

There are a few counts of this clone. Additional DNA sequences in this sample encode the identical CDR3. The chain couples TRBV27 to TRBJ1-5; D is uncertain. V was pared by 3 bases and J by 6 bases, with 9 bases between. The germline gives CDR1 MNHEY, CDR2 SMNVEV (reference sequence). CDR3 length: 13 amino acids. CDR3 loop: CASSFRGGQPQHF. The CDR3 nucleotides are TGTGCCAGCAGTTTTCGGGGAGGTCAGCCCCAGCATTTT.